A single sample is the source of the 27 T cell receptor beta chains below, sequenced in a study of CD8+ T cells in alopecia areata. The authors extracted RNA and reverse transcribed it into cDNA as the sequencing template. Sequenced by immunoSEQ multiplex PCR; TCRdb stores in-frame clones only, minus some. The data show some 200,000 clones, approximately 56% seen once. The sample here was CD4+ T cells sorted from blood, taken at week 0. These receptors were obtained from a human donor with alopecia areata.

In DNA form, the CDR3 reads TGCGCCAGCAGTCAATCGGTAAGGGACACTGAAGCTTTCTTT. This codes for CASSQSVRDTEAFF. The chain combines TRBV23-1 with TRBJ1-1, with D hard to call. TRBV23-1 has ORF status, its function being uncertain. This CDR3 contains 14 residues. V lost 0 bases to trimming and J lost 3 bases, with 8 bases between them.

The chain carries TRBV7-2 and TRBJ2-3; the match to TRBD2 covers 8 bases. Germline values: CDR1 SGHTA, CDR2 FQGNSA. V gave up 6 bases and J gave up 5 bases; unmatched junction bases: 4. The CDR3 consists of 13 residues. CDR3 protein: CASSSGGKDTQYF. In DNA form, the CDR3 reads TGTGCCAGCAGTTCGGGGGGGAAAGATACGCAGTATTTT.

The chain couples TRBV7-8 to TRBJ1-5; TRBD1 might be the D (5 bases). Trimming stripped 6 bases from V and 5 bases from J, with 20 bases between. Germline CDR1 SGHVS, CDR2 FQNEAQ. CDR3 length: 16 residues. DNA of the CDR3: TGTGCCAGCAGTCGGGACCGGGGACGTAATGATCAGCCCCAGCATTTT. Its translation is CASSRDRGRNDQPQHF.

To note about this clone: At one end the junction does not follow the germline gene, possibly because of a read error. The chain has TRBV15 and TRBJ1-5; possible D gene TRBD1, 5 bases. The CDR3 is 16 amino acids. Germline CDR1 and CDR2: LNHNV and YYDKDF (reference sequence). In DNA form, the CDR3 reads TGTGCCACCAGCAGGCAAGAGGGGACCCCCAATGAGCCCCAGCATTTT. It encodes CATSRQEGTPNEPQHF.

The chain recombines TRBV29-1 with TRBJ1-2; TRBD1 matches at 9 bases. Trimming cost V 6 bases and J 3 bases; bases outside gene matches: 11. The CDR3 is 15 amino acids. CDR1 is SQVTM and CDR2 is ANQGSEA in the germline V gene. The CDR3 region is CSVPDRGGRDYGYTF. The CDR3, as DNA: TGCAGCGTCCCGGACAGGGGTGGTCGGGACTATGGCTACACCTTC.

The genes are TRBV4-1 and TRBJ2-5; a possible D gene is TRBD1 (6 bases). CDR3 length: 15 amino acids. Germline CDR1 MGHRA, CDR2 YSYEKL. The V gene lost 3 bases and the J gene lost 2 bases, with 13 bases spanning the gap. The CDR3 bases are TGCGCCAGCAGCCAGAAACAGGGCGGTCAAGAGACCCAGTACTTC. It encodes CASSQKQGGQETQYF.

The chain couples TRBV7-2 to TRBJ2-1; D not resolved. This CDR3 contains 12 residues. V lost 5 bases to trimming and J lost 4 bases, with 6 bases between them. Germline V gene data show CDR1 as SGHTA and CDR2 as FQGNSA. The CDR3 DNA follows: TGTGCCAGCAGCCCTCGATACAATGAGCAGTTCTTC. Protein: CASSPRYNEQFF.

V and J are TRBV6-5 and TRBJ2-3; 8 bases match TRBD2. The CDR3 is made up of 15 amino acids. Germline V CDR1 and CDR2: MNHEY, SVGAGI. The V segment lost 3 bases and the J segment 1 base; nucleotides outside the gene matches: 3. The CDR3 DNA sequence: TGTGCCAGCAGTTATAATAGCGGGGGCACAGATACGCAGTATTTT. Its translation is CASSYNSGGTDTQYF.

This chain links TRBV10-3 with TRBJ1-5; D remains unclear. Germline assignment: CDR1 ENHRY and CDR2 SYGVKD. Trimming shortened V by 3 bases and J by 1 base, and 10 bases separated the two germline ends. The CDR3 runs to 15 residues. CDR3 sequence (DNA): TGTGCCATCAGTGATAGGAGAGGCAGCAATCAGCCCCAGCATTTT. Its translation is CAISDRRGSNQPQHF.

The chain carries TRBV25-1 and TRBJ2-7, with D tentatively TRBD2 (5 bases). The V end was cut by 2 bases, the J end by 0 bases, with 8 bases between. From germline, CDR1 is MGHDK and CDR2 SYGVNS. This CDR3 is built from 14 residues. The CDR3 DNA reads TGTGCCAGCAGTGAAAGCGGAATCTCCTACGAGCAGTACTTC. Translated: CASSESGISYEQYF.

This clone was seen only a few times. This rearrangement joins TRBV7-9 to TRBJ2-2; no clear D gene. The CDR3 sequence is 11 residues long. The V end lost 3 bases, the J end lost 5 bases, and 1 base lay between the germline ends. CDR1 and CDR2 from the germline V gene are SEHNR and FQNEAQ (reference sequence). CDR3 amino acids: CASSLTGELFF. CDR3 bases: TGTGCCAGCAGCTTGACCGGGGAGCTGTTTTTT. The full variable domain, rest sourced from reference TRBV7-9 and TRBJ2-2, is DTGVSQNPRHKITKRGQNVTFRCDPISEHNRLYWYRQTLGQGPEFLTYFQNEAQLEKSRLLSDRFSAERPKGSFSTLEIQRTEQGDSAMYLCASSLTGELFFGEGSRLTVL.

This chain joins TRBV5-1 and TRBJ1-1; D not certain. This CDR3 spans 15 amino acids. Germline V gene sequence: CDR1 SGHRS, CDR2 YFSETQ. The V end was cut by 4 bases, the J end by 6 bases, with 19 bases between. CDR3 sequence: CASSNPLSRVPEAFF. The DNA for the CDR3 is TGCGCCAGCAGCAACCCTCTGAGCCGGGTCCCTGAAGCTTTCTTT.

CDR3 protein: CASSLIQGWPETQYF. In DNA form, the CDR3 reads TGCGCCAGCAGCTTGATTCAGGGTTGGCCCGAGACCCAGTACTTC. V and J are TRBV5-1 and TRBJ2-5, with D possibly being TRBD1 (5 bases). V lost 1 base to trimming and J lost 5 bases, with 15 bases between them. Germline CDR1 reads SGHRS; CDR2 reads YFSETQ. This CDR3 is built from 15 residues.

The chain carries TRBV11-2 and TRBJ2-1, with no clear D. Germline CDR1 reads SGHAT; CDR2 reads FQNNGV. The V gene lost 6 bases and the J gene lost 9 bases, with 21 bases spanning the gap. The length of the CDR3 is 15 residues. For the CDR3, the DNA is TGTGCCAGCAGGGCCCCCGGTCTGAAAGGTGGTGAGCAGTTCTTC. Protein product: CASRAPGLKGGEQFF.

This chain uses TRBV30 with TRBJ2-3; 9 positions agree with TRBD1. In germline, CDR1 is GTSNPN, CDR2 SVGIG (reference sequence). This CDR3 contains 14 residues. With V trimmed by 3 bases and J by 3 bases, 4 bases remained unmatched. The CDR3 sequence is CAWRRDRVTDTQYF. In DNA form, the CDR3 reads TGTGCCTGGAGACGGGACAGGGTGACAGATACGCAGTATTTT. The full variable domain, rest sourced from reference TRBV30 and TRBJ2-3, is SQTIHQWPATLVQPVGSPLSLECTVEGTSNPNLYWYRQAAGRGLQLLFYSVGIGQISSEVPQNLSASRPQDRQFILSSKKLLLSDSGFYLCAWRRDRVTDTQYFGPGTRLTVL.

In its sample, this clone was seen a few times. The J gene is TRBJ1-1, the V gene TRBV9, with D possibly matching TRBD1 (6 bases). The CDR3 totals 13 residues. Germline V gene sequence: CDR1 SGDLS, CDR2 YYNGEE. V shed 1 base and J shed 5 bases, with 9 bases lying between them. The CDR3 bases are TGTGCCAGCAGCGTACAGGGGCTTACTGAAGCTTTCTTT. Protein product: CASSVQGLTEAFF.

The chain couples TRBV29-1 to TRBJ2-3; D is ambiguous. V was shortened by 3 bases and J by 2 bases, with 9 bases between the two germline ends. Germline V gene data show CDR1 as SQVTM and CDR2 as ANQGSEA. This CDR3 is 13 amino acids long. The CDR3 bases are TGCAGCGTTGACGCTCAGAACACAGATACGCAGTATTTT. This codes for CSVDAQNTDTQYF.

The chain links TRBV5-1 to TRBJ2-2; unclear D gene. Between the trimmed V and J ends, which lost 1 base and 2 bases, there was a span of 9 bases. The CDR3 is 15 amino acids. CDR1 is SGHRS, CDR2 YFSETQ, per germline. CDR3 bases: TGCGCCAGCAGCTTGATCACAGCAAACACCGGGGAGCTGTTTTTT. It encodes CASSLITANTGELFF.

This clone was detected a few times. The chain carries TRBV11-2 and TRBJ2-7; maybe TRBD1 (5 bases). The CDR3 is made up of 15 amino acids. V lost 5 bases and J 2 bases, leaving 16 bases between the germline ends. CDR1 is SGHAT, CDR2 FQNNGV, per germline. CDR3 residues: CASSPFGTGPYEQYF. For the CDR3, the DNA is TGTGCCAGCAGCCCATTCGGAACAGGTCCCTACGAGCAGTACTTC.

This clone is a singleton in its sample. DNA of the CDR3: TGTGCCATCAGTGACTCCACTAGAGGGATGGTAGAGACCCAGTACTTC. Encoded protein: CAISDSTRGMVETQYF. This chain connects TRBV10-3 to TRBJ2-5, with D possibly matching TRBD2 (5 bases). V was shortened by 3 bases and J by 4 bases, with 18 bases between the two germline ends. CDR1 is ENHRY, CDR2 SYGVKD, per germline. The CDR3 has 16 amino acids.

This chain connects TRBV30 to TRBJ1-2; no clear D gene. V gave up 0 bases and J gave up 8 bases, with 16 bases separating them. The CDR3 has 14 amino acids. Germline CDR1 is GTSNPN and CDR2 is SVGIG (reference sequence). The CDR3 here is CAWSVTGEKEGYTF. The DNA of the CDR3 is TGTGCCTGGAGTGTGACCGGGGAAAAGGAGGGCTACACCTTC.

This clone was recorded once. The chain links TRBV2 to TRBJ2-4; D could derive from TRBD1 or TRBD2 (6 bases each). Germline values: CDR1 SNHLY, CDR2 FYNNEI. Trimming shortened V by 5 bases and J by 0 bases, and 14 bases separated the two germline ends. CDR3 length: 16 amino acids. CDR3 sequence: CASSLEGVLAKNIQYF. As DNA, the CDR3 is TGTGCCAGCAGTTTGGAGGGGGTGCTAGCCAAAAACATTCAGTACTTC. Looking up the rest from reference TRBV2 and TRBJ2-4 gives the full variable domain: EPEVTQTPSHQVTQMGQEVILRCVPISNHLYFYWYRQILGQKVEFLVSFYNNEISEKSEIFDDQFSVERPDGSNFTLKIRSTKLEDSAMYFCASSLEGVLAKNIQYFGAGTRLSVL.

This clone showed up just a few times. The CDR3 is CSVKSGGLSYNEQFF. The CDR3 nucleotides are TGCAGCGTCAAAAGCGGGGGTCTCTCCTACAATGAGCAGTTCTTC. The chain combines TRBV29-1 with TRBJ2-1; 8 positions agree with TRBD2. The CDR3 has 15 amino acids. V shed 6 bases and J 0 bases; nucleotides not matched to a gene: 7. CDR1 is SQVTM and CDR2 is ANQGSEA in the germline V gene.

This chain joins TRBV5-1 and TRBJ2-3, with D unclear. Trimming removed 5 bases from V and 2 bases from J, with 12 bases in between. Germline V gene lookup returns CDR1 SGHRS and CDR2 YFSETQ. The CDR3 has 14 amino acids. CDR3 residues: CASSPEPNTDTQYF. CDR3 DNA sequence: TGCGCCAGCAGTCCCGAGCCCAACACAGATACGCAGTATTTT.

The chain recombines TRBV4-2 with TRBJ2-7; D is uncertain. CDR1 LGHNA and CDR2 YNFKEQ come from the germline V gene. Trimming left V 4 bases short and J 0 bases short, with 4 bases between. This CDR3 has 12 amino acids. The CDR3 region is CASSPSSYEQYF. CDR3 nucleotide sequence: TGTGCCAGCAGCCCGAGCTCCTACGAGCAGTACTTC.

The V and J genes are TRBV4-2 and TRBJ1-5; no clear D. In germline, CDR1 is LGHNA, CDR2 YNFKEQ. Trimming pared 0 bases from V and 6 bases from J, leaving 6 bases between. The length of the CDR3 is 13 residues. Here the CDR3 reads CASSQDKGQPQHF. CDR3 in DNA: TGTGCCAGCAGCCAAGATAAGGGTCAGCCCCAGCATTTT.

As to this clone: Additional DNA sequences in this sample encode the identical CDR3. This chain uses TRBV5-6 with TRBJ2-5; D unclear. Trimming shortened V by 0 bases and J by 5 bases, and 5 bases separated the two germline ends. The CDR3 has 12 residues. Per the germline V gene, CDR1 is SGHDT and CDR2 is YYEEEE. The CDR3 sequence is CASSLVLETQYF. The CDR3 DNA follows: TGTGCCAGCAGCTTGGTATTGGAGACCCAGTACTTC.